One and the same sample provided the 27 T cell receptor beta chains below, sequenced in a study of CD8 T cells in Susac syndrome. The authors reverse transcribed roughly 0.5 to 1 ug RNA with random hexamers. In TCRdb, the immunoSEQ multiplex PCR reads were re-called with MiXCR into one record per CDR3 protein. The top ten clones hold 0.1% of a sample with roughly 180,000 distinct CDR3 sequences, roughly 94% of them seen once. Sequenced input: CD4+ T cells from PBMCs. The receptor source for this set is a human donor in good health.

The CDR3 here is CASSRSGRNGEQFF. Here the CDR3 DNA reads TGTGCCAGCAGTCGTAGCGGGAGGAACGGTGAGCAGTTCTTC. The chain joins TRBV6-2 or TRBV6-3 to TRBJ2-1; TRBD2 matches at 10 bases. The CDR3 is made up of 14 amino acids. Per the germline V gene, CDR1 is MNHEY and CDR2 is SVGEGT. V was clipped by 5 bases and J by 9 bases; unmatched bases: 7.

The chain employs TRBV12-3 or TRBV12-4 and TRBJ2-7; 8 bases are a match to TRBD2. The CDR3 extends over 17 amino acids. The V segment lost 3 bases and the J segment 3 bases; nucleotides outside the gene matches: 13. CDR3 region: CASSLATSGSYFYEQYF. The CDR3 nucleotides are TGTGCCAGCAGTTTGGCCACTAGCGGATCTTACTTCTACGAGCAGTACTTC.

The chain has TRBV28 and TRBJ2-7, with unresolved D. CDR1 and CDR2 (germline): MDHEN, SYDVKM. The V end was cut by 7 bases, the J end by 7 bases, with 14 bases between. This CDR3 is 12 amino acids long. The CDR3 DNA reads as TGTGCCAGCAAGTCTAGTGTGTGGGAGCAGTACTTC. Residues: CASKSSVWEQYF.

This clonotype was recorded once. The chain couples TRBV19 to TRBJ1-1; D not certain. Germline CDR1 reads LNHDA; CDR2 reads SQIVND (reference sequence). The CDR3 has 11 residues. The V end lost 10 bases, the J end lost 2 bases, and 8 bases lay between the germline ends. The CDR3 sequence is CATLDNTEAFF. CDR3 bases: TGTGCCACCCTGGACAACACTGAAGCTTTCTTT.

The rearrangement uses TRBV27 and TRBJ2-4; 10 positions match TRBD2. CDR1 is MNHEY, CDR2 SMNVEV, per germline (reference sequence). The CDR3 length is 17 residues. Trimming took 1 base from V and 4 from J; bases not matched to a gene: 7. CDR3 residues: CASSLFPSGSGKNIQYF. In DNA, the CDR3 is TGTGCCAGCAGTTTATTCCCTAGCGGGAGCGGGAAAAACATTCAGTACTTC.

The chain has TRBV28 and TRBJ2-1, with TRBD2 matching 9 bases. Trimming took 3 bases from V and 8 from J; bases not matched to a gene: 11. CDR1 and CDR2 (germline): MDHEN, SYDVKM. This CDR3 has 16 residues. The CDR3: CASSFGSAGGGYEQFF. CDR3 bases: TGTGCCAGCAGTTTCGGGTCAGCGGGAGGAGGGTATGAGCAGTTCTTC.

This clonotype was recorded only once. The V gene is TRBV20-1, the J gene TRBJ2-4, with 8 positions matching TRBD2. This CDR3 is 13 amino acids long. Losses at the gene ends were 6 bases for V and 4 bases for J; bases not matched to a gene: 5. Germline-derived CDR1 and CDR2 are DFQATT and SNEGSKA (reference sequence). This CDR3 reads CSANPSGKNIQYF. CDR3 DNA: TGCAGTGCAAATCCTAGCGGGAAAAACATTCAGTACTTC.

V usage is TRBV2 and J usage is TRBJ2-2; 11 nucleotides line up with TRBD2. The ends lost 8 bases at V and 1 base at J; junction bases unmatched: 3. In germline, CDR1 is SNHLY, CDR2 FYNNEI. CDR3 length equals 15 residues. The CDR3 reads CASLTSGKNTGELFF. CDR3 DNA: TGTGCCAGCCTGACTAGCGGGAAGAACACCGGGGAGCTGTTTTTT.

The gene calls are TRBV6-2 or TRBV6-3 and TRBJ1-5; a possible D gene is TRBD1 (5 bases). Germline assignment: CDR1 MNHEY and CDR2 SVGEGT. Trimming stripped 0 bases from V and 4 bases from J, with 16 bases between. The CDR3 covers 17 residues. The CDR3: CASSYSNRDSRNQPQHF. CDR3 DNA: TGTGCCAGCAGTTACTCGAATCGCGACAGTAGAAATCAGCCCCAGCATTTT.

The chain's CDR3 is CASSLGQGWNEQFF. In DNA, the CDR3 is TGCGCCAGCAGCTTGGGTCAGGGTTGGAATGAGCAGTTCTTC. The V and J genes are TRBV5-1 and TRBJ2-1, with a possible D match to TRBD1 (5 bases). CDR3 size: 14 residues. Trimming removed 0 bases at V and 7 bases at J, with 11 bases between. Germline CDR1 and CDR2: SGHRS and YFSETQ.

The chain uses TRBV5-1 and TRBJ1-4; no clear D. This CDR3 contains 13 residues. Trimming shortened V by 0 bases and J by 3 bases, and 3 bases separated the two germline ends. Germline V CDR1 and CDR2: SGHRS, YFSETQ. CDR3 sequence reads: CASSLDANEKLFF. The CDR3 DNA is TGCGCCAGCAGCTTGGATGCTAATGAAAAACTGTTTTTT.

The chain recombines TRBV11-1 with TRBJ2-1; D might be TRBD1 (6 bases). V was shortened by 6 bases and J by 10 bases, with 13 bases between the two germline ends. Germline V gene data show CDR1 as SGHAT and CDR2 as FQDESV (reference sequence). CDR3 length: 12 residues. CDR3 DNA: TGTGCCAGCAGTCCACAGGGCTTCGAGCAGTTCTTC. Its translation is CASSPQGFEQFF.

The rearrangement uses TRBV6-5 and TRBJ2-1; unclear D gene. The CDR3 extends over 13 amino acids. V dropped 2 bases and J dropped 4 bases, with 6 bases sitting between them. Germline loops: CDR1 MNHEY, CDR2 SVGAGI. This CDR3 reads CASSYVRYNEQFF. In nucleotides, the CDR3 is TGTGCCAGCAGTTACGTGCGTTACAATGAGCAGTTCTTC.

The V gene is TRBV29-1, the J gene TRBJ2-1; D may be TRBD1 or TRBD2 (5 bases each). Germline assignment: CDR1 SQVTM and CDR2 ANQGSEA. V dropped 4 bases and J dropped 0 bases, with 7 bases sitting between them. The CDR3 loop spans 13 amino acids. Here the CDR3 reads CSVGGSSYNEQFF. CDR3 in DNA: TGCAGCGTTGGGGGGAGCTCCTACAATGAGCAGTTCTTC.

The chain links TRBV7-2 to TRBJ2-7, with D uncertain. V lost 5 bases and J 1 base, leaving 3 bases between the germline ends. Germline assignment: CDR1 SGHTA and CDR2 FQGNSA. CDR3 size: 11 residues. CDR3 sequence: CASSASYEQYF. DNA for the CDR3: TGTGCCAGCAGCGCTTCCTACGAGCAGTACTTC.

V and J are TRBV20-1 and TRBJ2-5; D possibly corresponds to TRBD1 (6 bases). This CDR3 has 14 residues. Germline CDR1 and CDR2: DFQATT and SNEGSKA (reference sequence). V shed 1 base and J shed 2 bases, with 11 bases lying between them. CDR3 DNA sequence: TGCAGTGCTAGAGTTCCAGGGACACAAGAGACCCAGTACTTC. It translates to CSARVPGTQETQYF.

V gene TRBV30 combines with J gene TRBJ2-7; D possibly corresponds to TRBD2 (5 bases). The CDR3 is 13 amino acids. The V end was cut by 2 bases, the J end by 0 bases, with 8 bases between. Germline lookup yields CDR1 GTSNPN and CDR2 SVGIG (reference sequence). CDR3 region: CAWSRGSSYEQYF. The CDR3 nucleotides are TGTGCCTGGAGTCGTGGGAGCTCCTACGAGCAGTACTTC.

This chain uses TRBV7-9 with TRBJ2-5; perhaps D is TRBD1 or TRBD2 (5 bases each). The CDR3 is made up of 15 amino acids. Trimming removed 2 bases at V and 5 bases at J, with 15 bases between. Germline V gives CDR1 SEHNR, CDR2 FQNEAQ (reference sequence). The CDR3 DNA follows: TGTGCCAGCAGCTTATCCCTGGGGGAATTGGAGACCCAGTACTTC. Its protein product is CASSLSLGELETQYF.

This rearrangement joins TRBV9 to TRBJ2-5, with TRBD2 matching 10 bases. CDR3 length: 17 residues. The ends lost 0 bases at V and 2 bases at J; junction bases unmatched: 7. In germline, CDR1 is SGDLS, CDR2 YYNGEE. In nucleotides, the CDR3 is TGTGCCAGCAGCGTAGCTATACTAGCGGGATCGCAAGAGACCCAGTACTTC. Its translation: CASSVAILAGSQETQYF.

V is TRBV30 and J is TRBJ1-5; TRBD1 is a possible D gene (6 bases). Germline V gene lookup returns CDR1 GTSNPN and CDR2 SVGIG (reference sequence). This CDR3 spans 15 amino acids. V shed 2 bases and J shed 2 bases, with 13 bases lying between them. CDR3: CAWSRRGLGNQPQHF. CDR3 in DNA: TGTGCCTGGAGTCGACGGGGGCTGGGCAATCAGCCCCAGCATTTT.

V usage is TRBV7-3 and J usage is TRBJ2-1, with TRBD1 matching over 8 bases. After removal of 5 bases from V and 8 bases from J, the junction contained 5 bases not matched to a gene. CDR3 length: 13 amino acids. Germline CDR1 and CDR2: SGHTA and FQGTGA. CDR3 loop: CASSNDRGDEQFF. Here the CDR3 DNA reads TGTGCCAGCAGCAACGACAGGGGCGATGAGCAGTTCTTC. Complete variable domain (other parts from reference TRBV7-3 and TRBJ2-1): GAGVSQTPSNKVTEKGKYVELRCDPISGHTALYWYRQSLGQGPEFLIYFQGTGAADDSGLPNDRFFAVRPEGSVSTLKIQRTERGDSAVYLCASSNDRGDEQFFGPGTRLTVL.

The chain has TRBV20-1 and TRBJ1-5; no firm D call. This CDR3 is built from 16 residues. CDR1 is DFQATT, CDR2 SNEGSKA, per germline (reference sequence). Between the trimmed V and J ends, which lost 6 bases and 0 bases, there was a span of 18 bases. As DNA, the CDR3 is TGCAGTGCCCAACCGGCTAGGCAAAATAGCAATCAGCCCCAGCATTTT. Protein: CSAQPARQNSNQPQHF.

The chain employs TRBV2 and TRBJ1-2; D might be TRBD1 (5 bases). V was cut by 6 bases and J by 5 bases, with 13 bases left in between. From germline, CDR1 is SNHLY and CDR2 FYNNEI. CDR3 length: 13 amino acids. CDR3 amino acids: CASRGDGRYGYTF. DNA of the CDR3: TGTGCCAGCAGGGGGGACGGACGATATGGCTACACCTTC.

The chain joins TRBV29-1 to TRBJ2-1; weak D call: TRBD1 (6 bases). CDR3 size: 13 residues. V was shortened by 4 bases and J by 4 bases, with 11 bases between the two germline ends. Germline CDR1 is SQVTM and CDR2 is ANQGSEA. For the CDR3, the DNA is TGCAGCGTTGTGGCAGGGGCGTACAATGAGCAGTTCTTC. It encodes CSVVAGAYNEQFF.

This chain links TRBV30 with TRBJ1-4, with TRBD1 matching over 9 bases. V lost 2 bases and J lost 8; bases outside the gene matches: 9. The germline CDR1 and CDR2 sequences are GTSNPN and SVGIG (reference sequence). The CDR3 is 15 amino acids. The CDR3 reads CAWSQPGQGQEKLFF. The CDR3 DNA reads as TGTGCCTGGAGTCAACCGGGACAGGGACAAGAAAAACTGTTTTTT.

This rearrangement joins TRBV2 to TRBJ1-5; 7 bases map to TRBD1. Germline V lookup: CDR1 SNHLY, CDR2 FYNNEI. The CDR3 totals 15 residues. The V and J ends lost 6 bases and 1 base, in that order; junction bases with no gene match: 6. The CDR3 DNA reads as TGTGCCAGCAGACGTGAGGGGGCGAGCAATCAGCCCCAGCATTTT. It is translated as CASRREGASNQPQHF.

The chain joins TRBV28 to TRBJ1-2; D perhaps matches TRBD1 (6 bases). CDR3 length: 12 amino acids. V was pared by 10 bases and J by 5 bases, with 14 bases between. Germline V lookup: CDR1 MDHEN, CDR2 SYDVKM. The CDR3 reads CATMDRSYGYTF. The CDR3, as DNA: TGTGCCACGATGGACAGATCATATGGCTACACCTTC.